The T cell receptor beta chain under discussion was sequenced for a study of T cell responses to AZD1222 COVID-19 vaccine. Study-level findings and limits: After two AZD1222 doses, spike-specific TCR breadth and depth rose versus day 0.

This clone was recorded many times. What it recognizes is unknown. V lost 5 bases and J lost 10; bases outside the gene matches: 6. The CDR3 length is 13 residues. Germline V CDR1 and CDR2: MNHEY, SVGEGT. Profiling relied on immunoSEQ multiplex PCR, and the TCRdb table lists in-frame clones only, not all of them. The top ten clones hold approximately 15% of a sample with about 150,000 clones, approximately 88% of them seen once. The sample was peripheral blood, taken on day 0 of AZD1222 vaccination. This chain uses TRBV6-2 or TRBV6-3 with TRBJ1-1; 11 bases map to TRBD1. This clonotype was obtained from an adult in good health. The chain's CDR3 is CASSGGQGVSAFF. CDR3 sequence (DNA): TGTGCCAGCAGTGGGGGACAGGGGGTTTCAGCTTTCTTT.